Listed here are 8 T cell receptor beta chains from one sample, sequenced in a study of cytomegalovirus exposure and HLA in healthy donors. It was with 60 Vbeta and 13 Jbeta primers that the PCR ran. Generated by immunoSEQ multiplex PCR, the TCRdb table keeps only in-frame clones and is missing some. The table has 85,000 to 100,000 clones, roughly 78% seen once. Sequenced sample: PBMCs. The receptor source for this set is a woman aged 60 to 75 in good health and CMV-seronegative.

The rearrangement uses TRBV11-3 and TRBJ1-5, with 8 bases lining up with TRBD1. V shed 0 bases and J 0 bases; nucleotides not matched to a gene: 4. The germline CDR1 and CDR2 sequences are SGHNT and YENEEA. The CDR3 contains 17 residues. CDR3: CASSLDKGQDSNQPQHF. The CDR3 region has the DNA TGTGCCAGCAGCTTAGATAAGGGACAGGATAGCAATCAGCCCCAGCATTTT.

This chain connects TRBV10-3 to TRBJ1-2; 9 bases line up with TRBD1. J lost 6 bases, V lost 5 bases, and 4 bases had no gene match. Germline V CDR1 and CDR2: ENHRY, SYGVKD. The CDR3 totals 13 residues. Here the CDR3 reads CAISTGTGNGYTF. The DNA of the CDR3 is TGTGCCATCAGTACCGGGACAGGGAATGGCTACACCTTC.

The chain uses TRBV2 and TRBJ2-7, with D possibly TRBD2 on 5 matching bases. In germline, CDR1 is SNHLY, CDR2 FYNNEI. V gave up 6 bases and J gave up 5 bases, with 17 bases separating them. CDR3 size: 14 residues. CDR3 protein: CASRRTGSFDEQYF. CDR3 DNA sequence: TGTGCCAGCAGAAGGACTGGAAGTTTCGACGAGCAGTACTTC.

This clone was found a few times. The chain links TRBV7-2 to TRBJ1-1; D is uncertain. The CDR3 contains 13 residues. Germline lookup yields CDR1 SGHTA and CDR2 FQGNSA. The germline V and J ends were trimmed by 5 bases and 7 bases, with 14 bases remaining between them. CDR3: CASSQGVRYEAFF. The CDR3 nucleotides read TGTGCCAGCAGCCAAGGAGTACGGTATGAAGCTTTCTTT.

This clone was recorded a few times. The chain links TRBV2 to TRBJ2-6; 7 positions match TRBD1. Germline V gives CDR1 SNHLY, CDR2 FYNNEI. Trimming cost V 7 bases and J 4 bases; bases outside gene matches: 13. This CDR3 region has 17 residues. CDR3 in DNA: TGTGCCAGCACCCGACAGGGACGAGTAATCGGGGCCAACGTCCTGACTTTC. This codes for CASTRQGRVIGANVLTF.

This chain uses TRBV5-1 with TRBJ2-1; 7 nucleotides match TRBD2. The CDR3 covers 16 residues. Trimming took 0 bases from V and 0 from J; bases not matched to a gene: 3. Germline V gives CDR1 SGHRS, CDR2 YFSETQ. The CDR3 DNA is TGCGCCAGCAGCTTGGAACCGGGGGGCTCCTACAATGAGCAGTTCTTC. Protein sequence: CASSLEPGGSYNEQFF.

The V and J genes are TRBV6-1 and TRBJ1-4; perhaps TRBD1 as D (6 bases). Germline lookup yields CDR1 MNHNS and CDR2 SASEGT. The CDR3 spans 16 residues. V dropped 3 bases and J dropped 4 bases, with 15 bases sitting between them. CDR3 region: CASSDTLDSFNEKLFF. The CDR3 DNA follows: TGTGCCAGCAGTGACACCTTGGACAGCTTTAATGAAAAACTGTTTTTT.

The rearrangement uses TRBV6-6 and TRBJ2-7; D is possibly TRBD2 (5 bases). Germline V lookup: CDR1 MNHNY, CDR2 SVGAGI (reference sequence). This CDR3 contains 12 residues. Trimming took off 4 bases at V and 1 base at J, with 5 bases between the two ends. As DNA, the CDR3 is TGTGCCAGCAGTTCGGGGTCCTACGAGCAGTACTTC. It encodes CASSSGSYEQYF.